The clone carrying this TCR beta chain was counted many times. This entry belongs to a study of T cells in Graves' hyperthyroidism and ophthalmopathy. Study in general: Once the initial diagnosis was made, peripheral blood was obtained before any treatment.

Amplification yielded TCR beta CDR3 regions, with RNA transcripts as the source. The primer set for the first-round RT-PCR of the TCR CDR3 was HTBI. TCRdb redid the calling of the multiplex PCR reads with MiXCR, one entry per CDR3 protein. The table has approximately 380,000 distinct CDR3 sequences, roughly an eighth seen once. Germline V gene data show CDR1 as SQVTM and CDR2 as ANQGSEA. V was clipped by 6 bases and J by 0 bases, with 14 bases between them. The CDR3 runs to 15 residues. Diagnoses were established using clinical symptoms, serum thyroxine and TRAb, thyroid ultrasound and orbital computed tomography.

This sequence joins TRBV29-1 and TRBJ2-2, with D perhaps TRBD1 or TRBD2 (5 bases each). This receptor was obtained from a man aged 50 or older with Graves' ophthalmopathy. Material: blood. Written as DNA, the CDR3 is TGCAGCGTCAGCCGGGGACGGACGAACACCGGGGAGCTGTTTTTT. Residues: CSVSRGRTNTGELFF.